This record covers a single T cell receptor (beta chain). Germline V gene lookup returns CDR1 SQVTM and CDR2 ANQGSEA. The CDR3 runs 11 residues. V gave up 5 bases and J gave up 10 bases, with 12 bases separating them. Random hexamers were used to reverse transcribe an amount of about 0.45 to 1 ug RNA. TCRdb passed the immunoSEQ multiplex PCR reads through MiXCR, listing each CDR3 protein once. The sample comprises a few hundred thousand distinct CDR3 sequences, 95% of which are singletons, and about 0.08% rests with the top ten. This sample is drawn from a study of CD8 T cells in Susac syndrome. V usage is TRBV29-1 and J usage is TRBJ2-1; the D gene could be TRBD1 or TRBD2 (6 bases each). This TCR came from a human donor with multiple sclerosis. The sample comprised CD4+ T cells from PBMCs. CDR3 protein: CSVRGDREQFF. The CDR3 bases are TGCAGCGTTAGGGGGGATCGGGAGCAGTTCTTC.